Given below is one T cell receptor (beta chain) in context. No antigen is known for it. At cycle 4 day 1, cycle 7 day 1, and baseline, blood was sampled. Libraries were prepared by immunoSEQ multiplex PCR; TCRdb keeps only in-frame clonotypes and omits some of them. The repertoire holds over 65,000 clones, with roughly 93% as singletons. This sample is drawn from a study of OX40 agonist ivuxolimab in advanced cancers. About the study: Each dose-escalation patient presented with hepatocellular carcinoma, melanoma, renal cell or head and neck cancer. Study conclusions and caveats: CD4+ and CD8+ T cells in blood underwent clonal expansion by week 6 at 0.1 to 3.0 mg/kg. A proportion of nonresponders additionally exhibited low normalized T-cell clonal expansion.

This CDR3 spans 22 amino acids. The chain links TRBV21-1 to TRBJ2-5; the DNA was not used to check the table's D call, TRBD2. TRBV21-1 is classified as a pseudogene. The specimen comprised CD4+ or CD8+ T cells sorted from blood, sampled in a trial of the OX40 agonist ivuxolimab. The clonotype was recovered from an adult with an advanced solid tumor such as melanoma, head and neck, liver or kidney cancer. CDR3 coding DNA: TGTGCCAGCAGCAGCCCTTTACCCGGGACGGTTATTAGCGGGGGCGGGAAACAGACCCAGTACTTC. This gives the protein CASSSPLPGTVISGGGKQTQYF.